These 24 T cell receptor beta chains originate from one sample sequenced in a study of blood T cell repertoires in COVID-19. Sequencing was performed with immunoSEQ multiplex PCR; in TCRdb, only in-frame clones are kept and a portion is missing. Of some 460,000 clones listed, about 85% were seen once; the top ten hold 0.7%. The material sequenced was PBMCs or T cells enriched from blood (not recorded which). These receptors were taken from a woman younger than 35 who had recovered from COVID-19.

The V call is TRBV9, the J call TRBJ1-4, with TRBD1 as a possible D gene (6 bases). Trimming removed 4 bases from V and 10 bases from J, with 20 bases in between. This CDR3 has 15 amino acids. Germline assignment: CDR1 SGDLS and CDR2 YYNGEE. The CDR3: CASSPRAGVPGKLFF. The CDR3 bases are TGTGCCAGCAGCCCTCGAGCAGGGGTACCCGGAAAACTGTTTTTT.

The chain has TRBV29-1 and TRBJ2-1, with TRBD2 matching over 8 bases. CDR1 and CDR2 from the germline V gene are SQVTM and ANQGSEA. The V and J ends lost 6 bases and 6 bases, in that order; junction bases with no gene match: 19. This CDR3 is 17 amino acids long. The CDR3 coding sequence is TGCAGCGTAGTTTCGGGGGAGGAGCGGGGGATCTTCAATGAGCAGTTCTTC. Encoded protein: CSVVSGEERGIFNEQFF.

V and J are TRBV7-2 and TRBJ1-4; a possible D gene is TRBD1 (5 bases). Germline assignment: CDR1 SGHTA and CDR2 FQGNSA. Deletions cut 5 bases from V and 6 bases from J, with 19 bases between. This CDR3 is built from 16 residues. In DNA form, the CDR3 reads TGTGCCAGCAGCCCCCGGGGCCAGACGGGGGATGAAAAACTGTTTTTT. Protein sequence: CASSPRGQTGDEKLFF.

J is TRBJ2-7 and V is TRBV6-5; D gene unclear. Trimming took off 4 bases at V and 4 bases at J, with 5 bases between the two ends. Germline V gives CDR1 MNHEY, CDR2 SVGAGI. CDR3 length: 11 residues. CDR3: CASSWPYEQYF. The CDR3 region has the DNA TGTGCCAGCAGTTGGCCTTACGAGCAGTACTTC.

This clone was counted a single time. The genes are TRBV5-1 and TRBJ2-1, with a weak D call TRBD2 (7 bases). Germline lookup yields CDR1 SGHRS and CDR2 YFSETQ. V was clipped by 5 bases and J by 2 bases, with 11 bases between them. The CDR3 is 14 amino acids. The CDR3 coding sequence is TGCGCCAGCAGGGAAGGGGGGGCCTACAATGAGCAGTTCTTC. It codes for CASREGGAYNEQFF.

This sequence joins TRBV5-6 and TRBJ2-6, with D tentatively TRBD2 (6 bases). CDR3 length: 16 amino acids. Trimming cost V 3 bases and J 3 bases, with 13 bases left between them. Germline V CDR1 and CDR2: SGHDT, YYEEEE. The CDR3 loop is CASSWEVAFGANVLTF. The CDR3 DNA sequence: TGTGCCAGCAGCTGGGAGGTAGCTTTTGGGGCCAACGTCCTGACTTTC. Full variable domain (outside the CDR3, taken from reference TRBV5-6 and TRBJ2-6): DAGVTQSPTHLIKTRGQQVTLRCSPKSGHDTVSWYQQALGQGPQFIFQYYEEEERQRGNFPDRFSGHQFPNYSSELNVNALLLGDSALYLCASSWEVAFGANVLTFGAGSRLTVL.

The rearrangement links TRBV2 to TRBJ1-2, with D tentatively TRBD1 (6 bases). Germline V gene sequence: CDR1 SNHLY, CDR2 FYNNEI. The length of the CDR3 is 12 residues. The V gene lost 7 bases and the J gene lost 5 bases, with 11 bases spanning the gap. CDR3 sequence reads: CASKEGEYGYTF. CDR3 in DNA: TGTGCCAGCAAAGAGGGGGAGTATGGCTACACCTTC.

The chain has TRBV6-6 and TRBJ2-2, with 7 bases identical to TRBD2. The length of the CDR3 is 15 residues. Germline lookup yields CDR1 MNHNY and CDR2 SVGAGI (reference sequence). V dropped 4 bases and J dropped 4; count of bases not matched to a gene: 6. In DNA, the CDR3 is TGTGCCAGCAGTTTCAGCGGGGCGGGCACCGGGGAGCTGTTTTTT. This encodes CASSFSGAGTGELFF.

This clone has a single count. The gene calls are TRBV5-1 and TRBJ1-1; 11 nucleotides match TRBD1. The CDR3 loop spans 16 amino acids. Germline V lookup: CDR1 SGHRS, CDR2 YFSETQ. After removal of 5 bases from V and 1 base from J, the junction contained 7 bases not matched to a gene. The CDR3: CASRRGTGGSNTEAFF. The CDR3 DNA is TGCGCCAGCAGGCGCGGGACAGGGGGTTCGAACACTGAAGCTTTCTTT.

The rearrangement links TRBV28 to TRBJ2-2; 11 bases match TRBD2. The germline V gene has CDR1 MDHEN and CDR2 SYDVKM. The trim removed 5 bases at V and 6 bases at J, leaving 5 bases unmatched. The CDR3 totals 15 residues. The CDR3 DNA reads TGTGCCAGCAGTGCCATAGCGGGGGGGCCCGGGGAGCTGTTTTTT. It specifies CASSAIAGGPGELFF.

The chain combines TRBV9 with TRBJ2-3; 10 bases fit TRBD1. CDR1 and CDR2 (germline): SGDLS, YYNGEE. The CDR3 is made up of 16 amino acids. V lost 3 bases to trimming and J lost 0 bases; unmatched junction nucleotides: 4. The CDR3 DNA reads TGTGCCAGCAGCGGGGGGACAGGGGCTAGCACAGATACGCAGTATTTT. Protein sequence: CASSGGTGASTDTQYF.

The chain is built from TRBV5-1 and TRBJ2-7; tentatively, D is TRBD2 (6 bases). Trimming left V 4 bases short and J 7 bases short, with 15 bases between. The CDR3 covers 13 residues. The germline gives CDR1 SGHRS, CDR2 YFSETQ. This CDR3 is CASSQLAAGEQYF. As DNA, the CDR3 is TGCGCCAGCAGCCAACTAGCAGCCGGAGAGCAGTACTTC.

CDR3 coding DNA: TGCGCCAGCAGCCGGGAAACAGGGGGAAATTCACCCCTCCACTTT. This codes for CASSRETGGNSPLHF. The chain combines TRBV4-1 with TRBJ1-6; 8 bases match TRBD1. The CDR3 is 15 residues long. The germline V gene has CDR1 MGHRA and CDR2 YSYEKL. V was pared by 4 bases and J by 7 bases, with 6 bases of the junction left unmatched.

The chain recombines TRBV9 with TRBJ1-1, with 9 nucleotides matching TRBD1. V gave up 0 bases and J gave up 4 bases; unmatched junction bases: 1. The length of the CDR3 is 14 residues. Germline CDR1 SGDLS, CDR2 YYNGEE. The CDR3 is CASSVGTGATEAFF. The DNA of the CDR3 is TGTGCCAGCAGCGTAGGGACAGGGGCCACTGAAGCTTTCTTT.

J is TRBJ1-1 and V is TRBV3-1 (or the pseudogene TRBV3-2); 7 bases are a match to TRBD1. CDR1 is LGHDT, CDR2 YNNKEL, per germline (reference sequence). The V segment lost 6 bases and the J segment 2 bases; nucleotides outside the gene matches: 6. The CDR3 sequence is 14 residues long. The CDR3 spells CASRDRELNTEAFF. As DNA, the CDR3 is TGTGCCAGCAGAGACAGGGAATTAAACACTGAAGCTTTCTTT.

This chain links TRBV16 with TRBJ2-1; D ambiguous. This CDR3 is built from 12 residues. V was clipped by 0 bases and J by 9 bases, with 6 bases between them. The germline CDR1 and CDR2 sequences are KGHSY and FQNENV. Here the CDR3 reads CASSQSLGEQFF. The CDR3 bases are TGTGCCAGCAGCCAATCACTCGGTGAGCAGTTCTTC.

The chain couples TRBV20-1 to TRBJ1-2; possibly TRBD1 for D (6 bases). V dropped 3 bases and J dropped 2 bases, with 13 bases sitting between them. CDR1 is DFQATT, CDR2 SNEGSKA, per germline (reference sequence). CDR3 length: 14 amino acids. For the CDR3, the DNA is TGCAGTGCTAGTCCTTACAGGGACAACTATGGCTACACCTTC. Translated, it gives CSASPYRDNYGYTF.

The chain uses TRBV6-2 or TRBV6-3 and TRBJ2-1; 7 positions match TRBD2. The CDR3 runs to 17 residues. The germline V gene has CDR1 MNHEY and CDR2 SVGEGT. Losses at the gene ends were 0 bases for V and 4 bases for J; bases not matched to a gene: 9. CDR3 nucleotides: TGTGCCAGCAGTTACTCCCCTCCCGCGGGGGTGTACAATGAGCAGTTCTTC. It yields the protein CASSYSPPAGVYNEQFF.

CDR3: CATSDAGTGFLGTQYF. CDR3 bases: TGTGCCACCAGTGATGCCGGGACAGGGTTCTTGGGTACGCAGTATTTT. J is TRBJ2-3 and V is TRBV24-1; 9 positions match TRBD1. This CDR3 is built from 16 residues. Germline V gene sequence: CDR1 KGHDR, CDR2 SFDVKD. V trimming: 3 bases; J trimming: 8 bases; junction bases outside the gene matches: 11.

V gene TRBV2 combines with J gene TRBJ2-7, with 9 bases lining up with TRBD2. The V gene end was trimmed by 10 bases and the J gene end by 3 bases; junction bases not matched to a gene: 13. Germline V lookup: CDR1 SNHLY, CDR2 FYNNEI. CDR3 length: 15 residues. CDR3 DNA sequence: TGTGCCATCGTTCCCCAGGGGACTAGCATCTACGAGCAGTACTTC. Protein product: CAIVPQGTSIYEQYF.

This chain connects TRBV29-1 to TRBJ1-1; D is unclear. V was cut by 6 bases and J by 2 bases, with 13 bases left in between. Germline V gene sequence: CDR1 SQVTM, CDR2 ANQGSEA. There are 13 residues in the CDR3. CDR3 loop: CSVQTEVNTEAFF. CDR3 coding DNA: TGCAGCGTCCAGACCGAGGTCAACACTGAAGCTTTCTTT.

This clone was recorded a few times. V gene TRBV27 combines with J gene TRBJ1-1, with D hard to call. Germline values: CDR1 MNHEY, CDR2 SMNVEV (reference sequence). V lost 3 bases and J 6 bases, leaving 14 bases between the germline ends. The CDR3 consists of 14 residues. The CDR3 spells CASSLAGIVAEAFF. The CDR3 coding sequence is TGTGCCAGCAGTTTGGCCGGGATAGTGGCTGAAGCTTTCTTT.

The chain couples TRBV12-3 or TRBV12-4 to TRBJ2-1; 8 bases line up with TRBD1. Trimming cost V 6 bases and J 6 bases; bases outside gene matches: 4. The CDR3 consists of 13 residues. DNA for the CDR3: TGTGCCAGCAGACCCGGGACAGGCAATGAGCAGTTCTTC. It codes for CASRPGTGNEQFF.

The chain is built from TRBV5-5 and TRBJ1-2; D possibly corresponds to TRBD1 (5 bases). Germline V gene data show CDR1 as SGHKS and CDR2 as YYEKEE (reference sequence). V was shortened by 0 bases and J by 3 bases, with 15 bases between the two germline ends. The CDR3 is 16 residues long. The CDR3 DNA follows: TGTGCCAGCAGCTTGGCGCCCTCTCGGGGGGACTATGGCTACACCTTC. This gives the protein CASSLAPSRGDYGYTF.